A selection of T cell receptor beta chains follows, all from one sample in a study of blood T cell repertoires in COVID-19. TCRdb's copy holds only in-frame clones and misses some; the assay was immunoSEQ multiplex PCR. This table has under 300,000 clones, roughly 80% appearing once. Sequencing was done on a sample of peripheral blood. All receptors derive from a woman between 18 and 29 years old with acute or convalescent COVID-19. Each CDR3 is given with its conserved first and last residue. The D gene is left open where the match is weak. Size values are once, few and many counts, or a class for expanded clones, and some rows have none.

clone size: once
CDR3 length: 16
V gene: TRBV18
D gene: TRBD1
J gene: TRBJ1-5
CDR3 protein: CASSPGTGVGDQPQHF
CDR3 DNA: TGTGCCAGCTCACCGGGGACAGGGGTTGGGGATCAGCCCCAGCATTTT

clone size: few
CDR3 length: 13
V gene: TRBV10-3
D gene: -
J gene: TRBJ2-7
CDR3 protein: CAISESMLREQYF
CDR3 DNA: TGTGCCATCAGTGAGTCGATGTTGAGGGAGCAGTACTTC

clone size: -
CDR3 length: 14
V gene: TRBV29-1
D gene: -
J gene: TRBJ1-1
CDR3 protein: CSADPGTSNTEAFF
CDR3 DNA: TGCAGCGCTGACCCCGGGACATCGAACACTGAAGCTTTCTTT

clone size: -
CDR3 length: 17
V gene: TRBV29-1
D gene: TRBD1
J gene: TRBJ1-3
CDR3 protein: CSVEDLDRGLSGNTIYF
CDR3 DNA: TGCAGCGTTGAAGATCTGGACAGGGGCCTCTCTGGAAACACCATATATTTT

clone size: few
CDR3 length: 16
V gene: TRBV5-1
D gene: TRBD2
J gene: TRBJ2-1
CDR3 protein: CASSLATSGRAGEQFF
CDR3 DNA: TGCGCCAGCAGCTTGGCGACTAGCGGGAGGGCGGGTGAGCAGTTCTTC

clone size: few
CDR3 length: 16
V gene: TRBV18
D gene: TRBD2
J gene: TRBJ2-7
CDR3 protein: CASSPRVAGGRYEQYF
CDR3 DNA: TGTGCCAGCTCACCAAGGGTAGCGGGAGGACGGTACGAGCAGTACTTC

clone size: few
CDR3 length: 15
V gene: TRBV19
D gene: -
J gene: TRBJ1-2
CDR3 protein: CASSRRTGRDGGYTF
CDR3 DNA: TGTGCCAGTAGTAGAAGAACAGGGAGAGATGGTGGCTACACCTTC

clone size: -
CDR3 length: 15
V gene: TRBV19
D gene: -
J gene: TRBJ1-5
CDR3 protein: CASAIGVWGNQPQHF
CDR3 DNA: TGTGCCAGTGCAATAGGGGTATGGGGCAATCAGCCCCAGCATTTT

clone size: -
CDR3 length: 15
V gene: TRBV28
D gene: -
J gene: TRBJ2-4
CDR3 protein: CASSDMTEAKNIQYF
CDR3 DNA: TGTGCCAGCAGTGACATGACAGAGGCCAAAAACATTCAGTACTTC

clone size: -
CDR3 length: 14
V gene: TRBV5-1
D gene: -
J gene: TRBJ1-1
CDR3 protein: CASSLPGGNTEAFF
CDR3 DNA: TGCGCCAGCAGCCTGCCCGGGGGGAACACTGAAGCTTTCTTT

clone size: -
CDR3 length: 14
V gene: TRBV28
D gene: -
J gene: TRBJ1-6
CDR3 protein: CASSLGREVAPLHF
CDR3 DNA: TGTGCCAGCAGTTTGGGCAGGGAAGTCGCACCCCTCCACTTT

clone size: -
CDR3 length: 16
V gene: TRBV11-2
D gene: -
J gene: TRBJ2-2
CDR3 protein: CASSSKLEFYTGELFF
CDR3 DNA: TGTGCCAGCAGCTCCAAACTAGAATTTTACACCGGGGAGCTGTTTTTT

clone size: -
CDR3 length: 14
V gene: TRBV27
D gene: TRBD2
J gene: TRBJ2-1
CDR3 protein: CASSYSSGSNEQFF
CDR3 DNA: TGTGCCAGCAGTTACTCTAGCGGGAGCAATGAGCAGTTCTTC

clone size: -
CDR3 length: 16
V gene: TRBV7-2
D gene: TRBD1
J gene: TRBJ2-3
CDR3 protein: CASSLFSTGGTDTQYF
CDR3 DNA: TGTGCCAGCAGCTTATTTTCCACAGGGGGGACAGATACGCAGTATTTT

clone size: -
CDR3 length: 15
V gene: TRBV30
D gene: TRBD2
J gene: TRBJ2-1
CDR3 protein: CASTSGRASFNEQFF
CDR3 DNA: TGTGCCAGTACTAGCGGGAGGGCCTCATTCAATGAGCAGTTCTTC

clone size: -
CDR3 length: 15
V gene: TRBV6-2/TRBV6-3
D gene: -
J gene: TRBJ2-5
CDR3 protein: CASSYLASPWETQYF
CDR3 DNA: TGTGCCAGCAGTTATCTAGCGTCCCCCTGGGAGACCCAGTACTTC

clone size: -
CDR3 length: 15
V gene: TRBV27
D gene: TRBD1
J gene: TRBJ2-1
CDR3 protein: CASSLSQGAYNEQFF
CDR3 DNA: TGTGCCAGCAGTTTGTCACAGGGGGCCTACAATGAGCAGTTCTTC

clone size: -
CDR3 length: 16
V gene: TRBV4-1
D gene: -
J gene: TRBJ1-1
CDR3 protein: CASSQDMEGWSAEAFF
CDR3 DNA: TGCGCCAGCAGCCAAGATATGGAGGGGTGGAGTGCTGAAGCTTTCTTT

clone size: -
CDR3 length: 12
V gene: TRBV7-9
D gene: -
J gene: TRBJ2-7
CDR3 protein: CASSYDSYEQYF
CDR3 DNA: TGTGCCAGCAGTTACGACAGCTACGAGCAGTACTTC

clone size: -
CDR3 length: 17
V gene: TRBV7-2
D gene: TRBD2
J gene: TRBJ2-7
CDR3 protein: CASSSTLAATATHEQYF
CDR3 DNA: TGTGCCAGCAGCTCTACGCTAGCGGCCACCGCAACCCACGAGCAGTACTTC

clone size: once
CDR3 length: 14
V gene: TRBV4-2
D gene: -
J gene: TRBJ1-2
CDR3 protein: CASREDSVGAGYTF
CDR3 DNA: TGTGCCAGCAGGGAGGACTCGGTAGGCGCTGGCTACACCTTC

clone size: -
CDR3 length: 16
V gene: TRBV5-1
D gene: -
J gene: TRBJ1-1
CDR3 protein: CASSFSQDKAVTEAFF
CDR3 DNA: TGCGCCAGCAGCTTTTCTCAGGACAAGGCGGTAACTGAAGCTTTCTTT

clone size: -
CDR3 length: 15
V gene: TRBV5-1
D gene: -
J gene: TRBJ2-3
CDR3 protein: CASSLETGHTDTQYF
CDR3 DNA: TGCGCCAGCAGCTTGGAGACAGGCCACACAGATACGCAGTATTTT

clone size: -
CDR3 length: 16
V gene: TRBV2
D gene: TRBD2
J gene: TRBJ2-5
CDR3 protein: CASSELAGGVLETQYF
CDR3 DNA: TGTGCCAGCAGTGAACTAGCGGGAGGGGTTTTGGAGACCCAGTACTTC